This T cell receptor beta chain was recorded in a study of tissue T cells after allogeneic stem cell transplantation. Of note for this clone: Its antigen remains unknown. All gene names here are mouse names.

Overall study findings and caveats: Sampling depth was limited, and the cohort was small and clinically varied. Anatomically similar tissues had similar TCR repertoires within each patient.

Here immunoSEQ multiplex PCR was the method, and the copy in TCRdb shows in-frame clones only, minus some. The sample has 20,000 to 25,000 clones; 72% are singletons. Specimen: spleen. The TCR was taken from a female BALB/c mouse in good health. The strain's MHC haplotype is H2-d.

Partial CDR3 DNA: TGTGCCAGCAGTGGACAGATTAACTCCGACTACACC. Encoded protein: CASSGQINSDYT. From start to end, the CDR3 is CASSGQINSDYTF. V usage is TRBV13-3 and J usage is TRBJ1-2; tentatively, D is TRBD1 (5 bases). The read terminates 1 residue before the CDR3 end, so the remaining end is supplied by the germline J gene. Germline V CDR1 and CDR2: NNHDY, SYVADS. V was trimmed by 3 bases and J by 2 bases, leaving 8 bases between them. This CDR3 comprises 13 residues.